These 20 T cell receptor beta chains share one sample of origin, sequenced in a study of cytomegalovirus exposure and HLA in healthy donors. Primers for the PCR totalled 60 Vbeta and 13 Jbeta. The method was immunoSEQ multiplex PCR; TCRdb's version includes in-frame clones alone and lacks a portion of them. The sample holds some 150,000 clones, approximately 78% seen once. The sequenced sample was PBMCs. The receptor set was obtained from a human donor in good health.

The rearrangement joins TRBV27 to TRBJ1-2, with TRBD1 matching 8 bases. The CDR3 has 15 amino acids. J was trimmed by 2 bases and V by 4 bases; bases with no gene match: 6. CDR1 and CDR2 (germline): MNHEY, SMNVEV (reference sequence). DNA of the CDR3: TGTGCCAGCAGTTCTGGACAGGGCCCAAACTATGGCTACACCTTC. This encodes CASSSGQGPNYGYTF.

The CDR3 DNA sequence: TGTGCCATCAGTGAGATGTTAGCGGGGCTCGTCGAGCAGTACTTC. Translated, it gives CAISEMLAGLVEQYF. V is TRBV10-3 and J is TRBJ2-7; 8 bases are a match to TRBD2. This CDR3 region has 15 residues. Germline loops: CDR1 ENHRY, CDR2 SYGVKD. The junction had 9 bases not matched to a gene; V was cut back by 2 bases and J by 6 bases.

This chain links TRBV19 with TRBJ2-5; a weak D match, TRBD1 (5 bases). Trimming stripped 6 bases from V and 1 base from J, with 15 bases between. The CDR3 has 15 amino acids. The V gene's germline CDR1 is LNHDA and CDR2 SQIVND (reference sequence). The CDR3 region has the DNA TGTGCCAGTAGAAAAAACAGGAACCCCCAAGAGACCCAGTACTTC. This codes for CASRKNRNPQETQYF.

The chain has TRBV2 and TRBJ2-3, with D tentatively TRBD1 (5 bases). The CDR3 length is 15 residues. V was trimmed by 5 bases and J by 6 bases, leaving 18 bases between them. The germline V gene encodes CDR1 SNHLY and CDR2 FYNNEI. CDR3 sequence reads: CASSLTATIGDTQYF. The CDR3 bases are TGTGCCAGCAGTTTGACAGCCACAATAGGGGATACGCAGTATTTT.

The chain carries TRBV5-6 and TRBJ1-2; 9 bases match TRBD1. This CDR3 has 13 amino acids. Germline CDR1 is SGHDT and CDR2 is YYEEEE. J gave up 6 bases and V 4 bases, and 4 bases lay outside the gene matches. The CDR3 region has the DNA TGTGCCAGCAGCCGGACAGGGGTCCATGGCTACACCTTC. Amino acid sequence: CASSRTGVHGYTF.

The V gene is TRBV27, the J gene TRBJ1-2; D is uncertain. V was pared by 6 bases and J by 7 bases, with 12 bases between. This CDR3 has 12 residues. Germline values: CDR1 MNHEY, CDR2 SMNVEV (reference sequence). The chain's CDR3 is CASRTMTGGYTF. CDR3 nucleotides: TGTGCCAGCAGAACGATGACGGGTGGCTACACCTTC.

The chain carries TRBV9 and TRBJ1-6; no clear D gene. The germline V gene has CDR1 SGDLS and CDR2 YYNGEE. The CDR3 extends over 15 amino acids. Trimming took 4 bases from V and 5 from J, leaving 13 bases between them. The CDR3 protein is CASSPSTQDNSPLHF. The CDR3, as DNA: TGTGCCAGCAGCCCCTCAACCCAGGATAATTCACCCCTCCACTTT.

This chain uses TRBV30 with TRBJ2-7, with TRBD2 as a possible D gene (6 bases). Trimming shortened V by 5 bases and J by 3 bases, and 11 bases separated the two germline ends. Germline V gene sequence: CDR1 GTSNPN, CDR2 SVGIG (reference sequence). CDR3 length: 12 amino acids. The CDR3 loop is CAWETRGYEQYF. The CDR3 DNA sequence: TGTGCCTGGGAGACTAGAGGCTACGAGCAGTACTTC. Variable domain in full (rest from reference TRBV30 and TRBJ2-7): SQTIHQWPATLVQPVGSPLSLECTVEGTSNPNLYWYRQAAGRGLQLLFYSVGIGQISSEVPQNLSASRPQDRQFILSSKKLLLSDSGFYLCAWETRGYEQYFGPGTRLTVT.

This clone came up a few times. V and J are TRBV20-1 and TRBJ2-7, with D perhaps TRBD1 (6 bases). Per the germline V gene, CDR1 is DFQATT and CDR2 is SNEGSKA (reference sequence). The CDR3 has 11 residues. In DNA form, the CDR3 reads TGCAGCCCTATCCAGGGGCGCGAGCAGTACTTC. Translated, it gives CSPIQGREQYF.

This chain's CDR3 is CASSQDRGNSNQPQHF. Here the CDR3 DNA reads TGCGCCAGCAGCCAAGACAGGGGAAATAGCAATCAGCCCCAGCATTTT. The gene calls are TRBV4-1 and TRBJ1-5, with D possibly being TRBD1 (6 bases). V was shortened by 0 bases and J by 0 bases, with 9 bases between the two germline ends. The CDR3 spans 16 residues. CDR1 MGHRA and CDR2 YSYEKL come from the germline V gene.

The rearrangement links TRBV18 to TRBJ1-5; maybe TRBD1 (6 bases). CDR1 and CDR2 (germline): KGHSH, LQKENI. The CDR3 is 17 amino acids. The V end lost 6 bases, the J end lost 0 bases, and 18 bases lay between the germline ends. The DNA of the CDR3 is TGTGCCAGCTCCCCATTCGGGGGGGCGAATAGCAATCAGCCCCAGCATTTT. It is translated as CASSPFGGANSNQPQHF.

This CDR3 reads CASTTPSGHGSQYF. As DNA, the CDR3 is TGTGCCAGCACCACCCCGTCCGGACACGGATCGCAGTATTTT. J is TRBJ2-3 and V is TRBV6-5, with TRBD1 as a possible D gene (5 bases). CDR3 length equals 14 residues. V lost 7 bases, J lost 10 bases, and 21 bases lay in between. The germline V gene has CDR1 MNHEY and CDR2 SVGAGI.

This chain connects TRBV27 to TRBJ1-1; the D gene is possibly TRBD1 (6 bases). From germline, CDR1 is MNHEY and CDR2 SMNVEV (reference sequence). This CDR3 is 14 amino acids long. V was trimmed by 1 base and J by 4 bases, leaving 10 bases between them. DNA for the CDR3: TGTGCCAGCAGTTTATTGACAGGAACCACTGAAGCTTTCTTT. Amino acid sequence: CASSLLTGTTEAFF.

There are a few counts of this clone. The chain is built from TRBV6-1 and TRBJ2-2; no clear D. The CDR3 is 15 residues long. Germline CDR1 MNHNS, CDR2 SASEGT. V was clipped by 0 bases and J by 7 bases, with 12 bases between them. Here the CDR3 DNA reads TGTGCCAGCAGTGAAGCGAGGTATACCCACGGGGAGCTGTTTTTT. This sequence encodes CASSEARYTHGELFF.

This clone was seen a few times. This chain joins TRBV6-5 and TRBJ2-7; 11 nucleotides agree with TRBD2. This CDR3 contains 15 residues. CDR1 and CDR2 (germline): MNHEY, SVGAGI. V lost 0 bases and J lost 2; bases outside the gene matches: 0. This CDR3 reads CASSYSSGGAYEQYF. The DNA of the CDR3 is TGTGCCAGCAGTTACTCTAGCGGGGGGGCCTACGAGCAGTACTTC.

The genes are TRBV6-5 and TRBJ2-5; tentatively, D is TRBD1 (6 bases). The DNA end lines up better with TRBJ2-7; the J call may be wrong. Germline V CDR1 and CDR2: MNHEY, SVGAGI. The CDR3 has 14 amino acids. The CDR3 DNA is TGTGCCAGCAGTTACACGACAGGAGCCTACGAGCAGTACTTC. It specifies CASSYTTGAYEQYF.

In DNA form, the CDR3 reads TGTGCCAGCATCAATTGGGGAGGCCTCAATCAGCCCCAGCATTTT. Its translation: CASINWGGLNQPQHF. This rearrangement joins TRBV6-1 to TRBJ1-5; D is unclear. Per germline, CDR1 MNHNS and CDR2 SASEGT. This CDR3 contains 15 residues. Between the trimmed V and J ends, which lost 7 bases and 3 bases, there was a span of 16 bases.

This rearrangement joins TRBV10-3 to TRBJ2-5; D gene ambiguous. V was cut by 3 bases and J by 2 bases, with 4 bases left in between. This CDR3 comprises 12 residues. The V gene's germline CDR1 is ENHRY and CDR2 SYGVKD. DNA for the CDR3: TGTGCCATCAGTGACGTGCAAGAGACCCAGTACTTC. Translation: CAISDVQETQYF.

The V and J genes are TRBV7-9 and TRBJ2-3, with a possible D match to TRBD2 (7 bases). Trimming pared 0 bases from V and 1 base from J, leaving 11 bases between. The CDR3 consists of 16 residues. The V gene's germline CDR1 is SEHNR and CDR2 FQNEAQ (reference sequence). This CDR3 is CASSLAGGLGTDTQYF. CDR3 in DNA: TGTGCCAGCAGCTTAGCCGGGGGGCTCGGCACAGATACGCAGTATTTT.

The rearrangement uses TRBV7-9 and TRBJ1-5; the match to TRBD1 covers 7 bases. CDR1 SEHNR and CDR2 FQNEAQ come from the germline V gene (reference sequence). The ends lost 0 bases at V and 6 bases at J; junction bases unmatched: 5. The CDR3 runs 15 residues. The DNA for the CDR3 is TGTGCCAGCAGCTTAGCCGACAGGGCCGGTCAGCCCCAGCATTTT. Its translation: CASSLADRAGQPQHF.